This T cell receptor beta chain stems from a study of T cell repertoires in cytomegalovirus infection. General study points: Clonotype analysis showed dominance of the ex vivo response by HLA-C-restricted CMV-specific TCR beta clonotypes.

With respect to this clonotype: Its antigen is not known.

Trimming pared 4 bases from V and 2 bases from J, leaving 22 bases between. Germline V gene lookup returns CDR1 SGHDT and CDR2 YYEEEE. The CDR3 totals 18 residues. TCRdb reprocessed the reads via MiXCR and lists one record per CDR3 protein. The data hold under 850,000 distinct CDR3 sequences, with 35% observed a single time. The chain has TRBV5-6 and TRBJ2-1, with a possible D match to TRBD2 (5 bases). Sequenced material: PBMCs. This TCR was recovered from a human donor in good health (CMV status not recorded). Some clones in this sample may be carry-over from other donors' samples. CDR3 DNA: TGTGCCAGCAGCCCCCAGCCCCGGAGCGGAACACCCTACAATGAGCAGTTCTTC. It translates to CASSPQPRSGTPYNEQFF.